A selection of T cell receptor beta chains follows, all from one sample in a study of T-cell reconstitution after alpha-beta-depleted transplantation in children. MiXCR, run by TCRdb on the PCR reads, gives a single entry per CDR3 protein. The sample consists of 750,000 to 950,000 distinct CDR3 sequences, roughly 15% of them appearing once. The sequenced sample was PBMCs, mostly from graft donor cells, obtained 360 days after TCRalphabeta/CD19-depleted stem cell transplant. These TCRs come from a male patient between 5 and 17 years old who had a stem cell transplant for acute lymphoblastic leukemia, so the T cells may come from the graft donor. Both conserved end residues are part of each CDR3. A D gene is named only where the DNA matches it firmly. Some rows mark clone size as missing; the rest say once, few, many or name a class of expanded clone.

clone size | D gene | J gene | V gene | CDR3 DNA | CDR3 protein
few | - | TRBJ1-5 | TRBV15 | TGTGCCACCAGCAGAGAACCATATAGCAATCAGCCCCAGCATTTT | CATSREPYSNQPQHF
few | - | TRBJ2-7 | TRBV6-2/TRBV6-3 | TGTGCCAGCAGTTACGGGGTGAGCTCCTACGAGCAGTACTTC | CASSYGVSSYEQYF
- | - | TRBJ2-2 | TRBV7-9 | TGTGCCAGCAGCTCTATTACTAGCAGCTACACCGGGGAGCTGTTTTTT | CASSSITSSYTGELFF
many | TRBD2 | TRBJ2-1 | TRBV5-1 | TGCGCCAGCAGCACGAGGACTAGCGGTTACAATGAGCAGTTCTTC | CASSTRTSGYNEQFF
- | - | TRBJ2-3 | TRBV3-1 | TGTGCCAGCAGCCAGCCCGGACTTGATACGCAGTATTTT | CASSQPGLDTQYF
- | TRBD2 | TRBJ2-7 | TRBV9 | TGTGCCAGCAGCGTAGGTAGCGGGAGGGCCTTAGACCACGAGCAGTACTTC | CASSVGSGRALDHEQYF
few | - | TRBJ2-2 | TRBV6-5 | TGTGCCAGCAGTTACCCCCTCACCGGGGAGCTGTTTTTT | CASSYPLTGELFF
once | TRBD1 | TRBJ2-3 | TRBV3-1 | TGTGCCAGCAGCCGCCGGTTGTCAGGGGGCCCAGATACGCAGTATTTT | CASSRRLSGGPDTQYF
few | TRBD1 | TRBJ2-3 | TRBV24-1 | TGTGCCACCGAACCGGGACAGGGCTTCACAGATACGCAGTATTTT | CATEPGQGFTDTQYF
- | TRBD1 | TRBJ1-2 | TRBV19 | TGTGCCAGTAGTTTCGAGACAGGGGGCTATGGCTACACCTTC | CASSFETGGYGYTF